Listed here are 2 T cell receptor beta chains from one sample, sequenced in a study of blood T cell repertoires in COVID-19 (dated by TCRdb to about 2020). Library preparation was by the immunoSEQ multiplex PCR assay. TCRdb retrieved this table from immuneACCESS and kept in-frame rearrangements only. Not all clones are present; in checked studies, unresolved V genes account for under half, and no reason is known for the remainder. For this sample the table gives fewer than 110,000 clones, of which 75% to 95% were detected only once. Clones ranked in the top ten supply roughly 1.3% of the sample. The sequenced sample was peripheral blood. These receptors were obtained from a woman in her twenties or thirties with acute or convalescent COVID-19.

The V call is TRBV9, the J call TRBJ2-2; a possible D gene is TRBD1 (7 bases). The V gene lost 1 base and the J gene lost 8 bases, with 12 bases spanning the gap. Germline values: CDR1 SGDLS, CDR2 YYNGEE. The length of the CDR3 is 14 residues. CDR3: CASSVQGGQGELFF. CDR3 nucleotide sequence: TGTGCCAGCAGCGTACAGGGGGGCCAAGGGGAGCTGTTTTTT.

This rearrangement joins TRBV15 to TRBJ1-5; tentatively, D is TRBD1 (6 bases). CDR1 LNHNV and CDR2 YYDKDF come from the germline V gene (reference sequence). V was shortened by 0 bases and J by 4 bases, with 10 bases between the two germline ends. This CDR3 comprises 15 residues. The CDR3 nucleotides are TGTGCCACCAGCAGAGAGGAACAGGGAAATCAGCCCCAGCATTTT. Residues: CATSREEQGNQPQHF.